Listed here are 29 T cell receptor beta chains from one sample, sequenced in a study of T cells in Graves' hyperthyroidism and ophthalmopathy. RNA transcripts served as the template for amplifying TCR beta CDR3 regions. With the HTBI primer set, the TCR CDR3 went through a first round of RT-PCR. TCRdb reanalysed the multiplex PCR reads using MiXCR and keeps one entry per CDR3 protein. Found here are roughly 660,000 distinct CDR3 sequences, roughly 17% of them singletons; the top ten hold about 14%. The sequencing sample was made of blood. These receptors all come from a man aged 50 to 60 with Graves' hyperthyroidism.

The chain uses TRBV6-2 or TRBV6-3 and TRBJ2-4, with D possibly matching TRBD1 (6 bases). This CDR3 contains 13 residues. The V gene lost 7 bases and the J gene lost 6 bases, with 13 bases spanning the gap. CDR1 is MNHEY, CDR2 SVGEGT, per germline. The CDR3 nucleotides read TGTGCCAGCAATGACCTACAGGGAAACATTCAGTACTTC. This sequence encodes CASNDLQGNIQYF.

The chain combines TRBV19 with TRBJ2-5; 11 bases fit TRBD2. With V trimmed by 8 bases and J by 6 bases, 11 bases remained unmatched. The germline CDR1 and CDR2 sequences are LNHDA and SQIVND (reference sequence). CDR3 length equals 15 residues. CDR3 DNA sequence: TGTGCCAGTGGATCCACTAGCGGGAGAGGAAAGACCCAGTACTTC. This sequence encodes CASGSTSGRGKTQYF.

This clonotype has more than one count but fewer than ten. The chain joins TRBV25-1 to TRBJ1-5, with D hard to call. This CDR3 is 15 amino acids long. Germline V gene data show CDR1 as MGHDK and CDR2 as SYGVNS. Trimming shortened V by 6 bases and J by 2 bases, and 14 bases separated the two germline ends. DNA of the CDR3: TGTGCCAGCAGCCCGTTGACCGGGGGCAATCAGCCCCAGCATTTT. It yields the protein CASSPLTGGNQPQHF. Full variable domain (missing parts from reference TRBV25-1 and TRBJ1-5): EADIYQTPRYLVIGTGKKITLECSQTMGHDKMYWYQQDPGMELHLIHYSYGVNSTEKGDLSSESTVSRIRTEHFPLTLESARPSHTSQYLCASSPLTGGNQPQHFGDGTRLSIL.

Many counts were recorded for this clonotype. The V call is TRBV2, the J call TRBJ2-5; 12 nucleotides agree with TRBD2. Unmatched junction bases numbered 7, after V lost 4 bases and J lost 4 bases. The CDR3 totals 16 residues. Germline CDR1 SNHLY, CDR2 FYNNEI. The CDR3 region is CASSANLAGGLETQYF. The CDR3 DNA reads as TGTGCCAGCAGTGCAAATCTAGCGGGAGGGTTAGAGACCCAGTACTTC.

A few counts support this clonotype. This sequence joins TRBV4-2 and TRBJ1-4; TRBD1 matches 9 bases. The CDR3 runs to 16 residues. Germline V gene lookup returns CDR1 LGHNA and CDR2 YNFKEQ. V was clipped by 4 bases and J by 3 bases; unmatched bases: 6. The CDR3 DNA is TGTGCCAGCAGCCGGGAATGGGACAGGGCTAATGAAAAACTGTTTTTT. Its protein product is CASSREWDRANEKLFF.

CDR3 nucleotide sequence: TGTGCCAGTAGTACAAGGGGAACAGGGAGGAATAACTATGGCTACACCTTC. It is translated as CASSTRGTGRNNYGYTF. The gene calls are TRBV19 and TRBJ1-2; perhaps TRBD1 as D (6 bases). CDR1 and CDR2 from the germline V gene are LNHDA and SQIVND (reference sequence). This CDR3 comprises 17 residues. The germline V and J ends were trimmed by 4 bases and 1 base, with 19 bases remaining between them.

This clonotype has just a few counts. This chain's CDR3 is CASSTYRGPNTEAFF. The CDR3 nucleotides read TGTGCCAGCAGCACGTACCGGGGCCCGAACACTGAAGCTTTCTTT. The chain employs TRBV9 and TRBJ1-1, with D possibly being TRBD1 (5 bases). Germline-derived CDR1 and CDR2 are SGDLS and YYNGEE. The ends were cut back, 4 bases at V and 1 base at J, with 14 bases in the middle. The CDR3 has 15 residues.

This clonotype has just a few counts. The rearrangement uses TRBV24-1 and TRBJ2-1; TRBD1 matches at 10 bases. CDR3 length equals 16 residues. Germline V gives CDR1 KGHDR, CDR2 SFDVKD. Trimming took 4 bases from V and 6 from J; bases not matched to a gene: 8. CDR3 nucleotide sequence: TGTGCCACCAGTGAGCTCGCGGGACAGGGGACCAATGAGCAGTTCTTC. It codes for CATSELAGQGTNEQFF.

As for this clonotype: A junction end diverges from the germline sequence, so it may reflect a read error. This rearrangement joins TRBV28 to TRBJ1-1; a possible D gene is TRBD1 (6 bases). The CDR3 is made up of 13 amino acids. CDR1 is MDHEN, CDR2 SYDVKM, per germline. The CDR3 DNA follows: TGTGCCAGCAGTTTAATAGGGGACACTGAAGCTCTCTTT. As protein: CASSLIGDTEALF.

This clonotype showed up just a few times. The chain recombines TRBV5-1 with TRBJ1-5; 8 bases are a match to TRBD1. The ends lost 0 bases at V and 4 bases at J; junction bases unmatched: 6. Germline V gives CDR1 SGHRS, CDR2 YFSETQ. This CDR3 spans 16 amino acids. This CDR3 is CASSLGGQGANQPQHF. Written as DNA, the CDR3 is TGCGCCAGCAGCTTGGGCGGACAGGGCGCTAATCAGCCCCAGCATTTT.

This clonotype showed up just a few times. The germline gene is not matched at one end of the junction; a read error may be the cause. The chain combines TRBV6-5 with TRBJ1-2; D unresolved. Germline V gene data show CDR1 as MNHEY and CDR2 as SVGAGI. There are 14 residues in the CDR3. The CDR3 loop is CASSDSTRGYGYTF. In nucleotides, the CDR3 is TGTGCCAGCAGTGACTCGACAAGAGGGTATGGCTACACCTTC.

The V and J genes are TRBV20-1 and TRBJ1-2, with TRBD1 matching over 7 bases. Germline V CDR1 and CDR2: DFQATT, SNEGSKA (reference sequence). This CDR3 is built from 12 residues. J was trimmed by 7 bases and V by 6 bases; bases with no gene match: 8. CDR3 protein: CSATLQGVGYTF. CDR3 in DNA: TGCAGTGCAACCCTGCAGGGGGTTGGCTACACCTTC.

This clonotype has a count of ten or more. The chain combines TRBV12-3 or TRBV12-4 with TRBJ1-2; D unresolved. The V end was cut by 6 bases, the J end by 2 bases, with 10 bases between. This CDR3 spans 13 amino acids. The CDR3 here is CASRADGNYGYTF. The CDR3 DNA reads as TGTGCCAGCAGAGCGGACGGGAACTATGGCTACACCTTC.

This clonotype has a count of ten or more. The V call is TRBV11-2, the J call TRBJ2-1; maybe TRBD2 (6 bases). Germline loops: CDR1 SGHAT, CDR2 FQNNGV. The CDR3 runs 15 residues. Between the trimmed V and J ends, which lost 5 bases and 7 bases, there was a span of 18 bases. This chain's CDR3 is CASSPSELAGNEQFF. CDR3 bases: TGTGCCAGCAGCCCTAGTGAACTAGCTGGTAATGAGCAGTTCTTC.

The chain links TRBV7-3 to TRBJ2-7; 12 bases are shared with TRBD2. Looked up from germline, CDR1 is SGHTA and CDR2 is FQGTGA. With V trimmed by 5 bases and J by 7 bases, 9 bases remained unmatched. The CDR3 contains 15 residues. CDR3 sequence (DNA): TGTGCCAGCAGCCAAGGGACTAGCGGGCTTGGGGAGCAGTACTTC. It translates to CASSQGTSGLGEQYF.

This clonotype was counted many times. The rearrangement links TRBV2 to TRBJ2-1; 9 positions agree with TRBD1. The V gene end was trimmed by 6 bases and the J gene end by 9 bases; junction bases not matched to a gene: 18. The germline V gene encodes CDR1 SNHLY and CDR2 FYNNEI. The CDR3 totals 17 residues. The CDR3 DNA reads as TGTGCCAGCAGCCAAACTCCGGGACAGGGAATAATCAGTGAGCAGTTCTTC. This encodes CASSQTPGQGIISEQFF.

This clonotype came up many times. This chain connects TRBV2 to TRBJ1-1; D not resolved. V shed 4 bases and J shed 4 bases, with 13 bases lying between them. CDR3 length: 14 residues. Germline V gives CDR1 SNHLY, CDR2 FYNNEI. CDR3 coding DNA: TGTGCCAGCAGTGGAGTGGTGCTGGGCACTGAAGCTTTCTTT. Translated, it gives CASSGVVLGTEAFF.

This clonotype was seen just once. This rearrangement joins TRBV11-2 to TRBJ2-7; the match to TRBD1 covers 7 bases. The ends lost 5 bases at V and 3 bases at J; junction bases unmatched: 7. The CDR3 runs to 14 residues. Germline lookup yields CDR1 SGHAT and CDR2 FQNNGV. In DNA, the CDR3 is TGTGCCAGCAGCGCGACAGGGACGATCTACGAGCAGTACTTC. Translating it yields CASSATGTIYEQYF.

DNA of the CDR3: TGTGCCACCAGTGATGCAAGCGGGAGGGGAGTCTACAATGAGCAGTTCTTC. Its protein product is CATSDASGRGVYNEQFF. This chain connects TRBV24-1 to TRBJ2-1, with 10 bases aligning to TRBD2. The CDR3 is made up of 17 amino acids. J lost 3 bases, V lost 3 bases, and 7 bases had no gene match. Germline V CDR1 and CDR2: KGHDR, SFDVKD.

This rearrangement joins TRBV24-1 to TRBJ2-7; 7 bases map to TRBD2. The trim removed 2 bases at V and 5 bases at J, leaving 5 bases unmatched. The CDR3 loop spans 14 amino acids. The germline CDR1 and CDR2 sequences are KGHDR and SFDVKD. CDR3 amino acids: CATSDSAGLNEQYF. The CDR3 coding sequence is TGTGCCACCAGTGATTCAGCGGGACTCAACGAGCAGTACTTC.

This clonotype was seen many times. This rearrangement joins TRBV12-3 or TRBV12-4 to TRBJ2-5, with D perhaps given as TRBD1 or TRBD2 (5 bases each). The CDR3 totals 13 residues. Trimming left V 7 bases short and J 4 bases short, with 13 bases between. Here the CDR3 reads CASTLWGRETQYF. CDR3 nucleotides: TGTGCCAGCACCCTGTGGGGGAGAGAGACCCAGTACTTC.

This clonotype occurred a few times. This chain uses TRBV20-1 with TRBJ1-2; D not certain. Germline V lookup: CDR1 DFQATT, CDR2 SNEGSKA (reference sequence). Trimming cost V 6 bases and J 8 bases, with 19 bases left between them. The CDR3 is made up of 13 amino acids. The CDR3 coding sequence is TGCAGTGCCCCCGTGCGGTCCTACGGGGGCTACACCTTC. As protein: CSAPVRSYGGYTF.

The table lists this clonotype with a few counts. The CDR3 loop is CSARTPGGLEQYF. CDR3 bases: TGCAGTGCCAGGACACCAGGGGGTCTCGAGCAGTACTTC. This chain links TRBV20-1 with TRBJ2-7; 7 bases map to TRBD1. Germline values: CDR1 DFQATT, CDR2 SNEGSKA (reference sequence). The CDR3 loop spans 13 amino acids. Unmatched junction bases numbered 11, after V lost 6 bases and J lost 6 bases.

This clonotype was counted at least ten times. This clone may be a read error of a much larger clone one base away. The genes are TRBV2 and TRBJ2-1, with D tentatively TRBD1 (5 bases). The CDR3 runs 14 residues. V was trimmed by 3 bases and J by 0 bases, leaving 6 bases between them. Germline V CDR1 and CDR2: SNHLY, FYNNEI. The CDR3 sequence: CASSDRASYNEQFF. The CDR3 DNA sequence: TGTGCCAGCAGTGACAGGGCCTCCTACAATGAGCAGTTCTTC.

This clonotype was observed a handful of times. The chain carries TRBV24-1 and TRBJ2-7; TRBD1 matches at 9 bases. The CDR3 sequence is 14 residues long. The junction had 5 bases not matched to a gene; V was cut back by 4 bases and J by 5 bases. CDR1 is KGHDR, CDR2 SFDVKD, per germline. The CDR3 here is CATSEGQGLNEQYF. The DNA for the CDR3 is TGTGCCACCAGTGAGGGACAGGGCCTTAACGAGCAGTACTTC.

This sequence joins TRBV4-2 and TRBJ2-2, with 10 bases identical to TRBD2. Germline assignment: CDR1 LGHNA and CDR2 YNFKEQ. J lost 2 bases, V lost 4 bases, and 4 bases had no gene match. CDR3 length: 16 amino acids. The CDR3 is CASSRTSGANTGELFF. For the CDR3, the DNA is TGTGCCAGCAGCCGAACTAGCGGGGCTAACACCGGGGAGCTGTTTTTT.

The J gene is TRBJ1-4, the V gene TRBV29-1; a weak D match, TRBD1 (5 bases). Germline loops: CDR1 SQVTM, CDR2 ANQGSEA. The CDR3 extends over 13 amino acids. V dropped 0 bases and J dropped 11 bases, with 13 bases sitting between them. The CDR3 sequence: CSVEDPPGGKLFF. CDR3 in DNA: TGCAGCGTTGAAGATCCCCCCGGGGGGAAACTGTTTTTT.

This clonotype was seen more than once but under ten times. The chain couples TRBV3-1 to TRBJ2-3; either TRBD1 or TRBD2 may fit D (5 bases each). V lost 3 bases and J 2 bases, leaving 9 bases between the germline ends. The CDR3 is made up of 14 amino acids. Germline V gene data show CDR1 as LGHDT and CDR2 as YNNKEL (reference sequence). The CDR3, as DNA: TGTGCCAGCAGCCACGAGGGGTACACAGATACGCAGTATTTT. It translates to CASSHEGYTDTQYF.

There are many counts of this clonotype. The chain carries TRBV28 and TRBJ2-3; 8 bases match TRBD2. Trimming cost V 2 bases and J 2 bases; bases outside gene matches: 3. The CDR3 runs 15 residues. Germline CDR1 and CDR2: MDHEN and SYDVKM. The DNA of the CDR3 is TGTGCCAGCAGTTTAACGGGAGGGTACACAGATACGCAGTATTTT. Its translation: CASSLTGGYTDTQYF.